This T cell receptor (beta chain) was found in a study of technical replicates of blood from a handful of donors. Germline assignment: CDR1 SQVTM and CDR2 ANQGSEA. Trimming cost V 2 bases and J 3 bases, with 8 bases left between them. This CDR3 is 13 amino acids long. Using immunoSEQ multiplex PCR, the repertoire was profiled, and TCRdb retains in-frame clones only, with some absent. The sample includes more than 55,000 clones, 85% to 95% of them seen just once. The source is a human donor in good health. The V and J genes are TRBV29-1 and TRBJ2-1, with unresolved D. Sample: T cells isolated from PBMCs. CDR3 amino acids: CSVELVYYNEQFF. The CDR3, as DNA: TGCAGCGTTGAACTAGTCTACTACAATGAGCAGTTCTTC.